A selection of T cell receptor beta chains follows, all from one sample in a study of T cell changes during pregnancy in multiple sclerosis. Assay used: immunoSEQ multiplex PCR; TCRdb lists only in-frame clones, some missing. Among about 12,000 clones listed, approximately 89% were seen once. This specimen was CD8+ T cells from peripheral blood mononuclear cells, taken in the second trimester of pregnancy. The receptors stem from a female donor in good health, enrolled as a control in a pregnancy study. CDR3s include the opening cysteine and the closing phenylalanine or tryptophan. A D gene is named only where the DNA matches it firmly. Rows may omit the clone size; those that give it use once, few, many or a size class.

V	J	D	size	DNA	CDR3
TRBV4-1	TRBJ2-3	NA	NA	TGCGCCAGCAGCCAAGTGGTTCGGGGTGTAGATACGCAGTATTTT	CASSQVVRGVDTQYF
TRBV9	TRBJ2-3	TRBD2	NA	TGTGCCAGCAGCGTTACGGGACTAGCTACAGATACGCAGTATTTT	CASSVTGLATDTQYF
TRBV9	TRBJ2-3	TRBD1	NA	TGTGCCAGCAGCGCCCAAGGGGGCGTTGGAGATACGCAGTATTTT	CASSAQGGVGDTQYF
TRBV15	TRBJ2-7	NA	NA	TGTGCCACCAGCAGAAGACAGGCACTGTACGAGCAGTACTTC	CATSRRQALYEQYF
TRBV7-6	TRBJ2-1	TRBD2	NA	TGTGCCAGCAGCGCCCGACTAGCGGATGAGCAGTTCTTC	CASSARLADEQFF
TRBV30	TRBJ2-1	NA	NA	TGTGCCTGGAGGGTGGCCGGAACAGGGAGGGAGTACAATGAGCAGTTCTTC	CAWRVAGTGREYNEQFF
TRBV19	TRBJ2-7	TRBD2	once	TGTGCCAGTGCCCCCGCTAGCGGGGGATACTACGAGCAGTACTTC	CASAPASGGYYEQYF
TRBV5-8	TRBJ2-1	NA	once	TGTGCCAGCAGTGCAGGTCTTGCGCTCTACAATGAGCAGTTCTTC	CASSAGLALYNEQFF
TRBV7-9	TRBJ1-1	NA	NA	TGTGCCAGCAGCTTAGAACGGGGTAACGCTGAAGCTTTCTTT	CASSLERGNAEAFF
TRBV6-1	TRBJ1-2	NA	NA	TGTGCCAGCAGTGAAGTACCCGGCTATGGCTACACCTTC	CASSEVPGYGYTF
TRBV7-2	TRBJ2-2	TRBD1	NA	TGTGCCAGCAGCTACCGGCAGGGGGACACCGGGGAGCTGTTTTTT	CASSYRQGDTGELFF
TRBV9	TRBJ2-3	NA	NA	TGTGCCAGCAGCGTAGTCATGCGAGGAGATACGCAGTATTTT	CASSVVMRGDTQYF
TRBV5-6	TRBJ2-2	TRBD1	NA	TGTGCCAGCAGCCTCACCGGGACAGGGGGCACCGGGGAGCTGTTTTTT	CASSLTGTGGTGELFF
TRBV27	TRBJ2-4	NA	NA	TGTGCCAGCAGCACCGGAGCGGGCAAAAACATTCAGTACTTC	CASSTGAGKNIQYF
TRBV27	TRBJ2-3	TRBD2	NA	TGTGCCAGCAGTTCCCCCGGGACTAGCGGCACAGATACGCAGTATTTT	CASSSPGTSGTDTQYF
TRBV9	TRBJ1-5	NA	NA	TGTGCCAGCAGCGTAGATGGGGGGATCAGTCAGCCCCAGCATTTT	CASSVDGGISQPQHF
TRBV27	TRBJ2-1	NA	NA	TGTGCCAGCAGTTTAGTAGGTCCGCCGGGGGGCGATGAGCAGTTCTTC	CASSLVGPPGGDEQFF
TRBV29-1	TRBJ2-2	TRBD2	NA	TGCAGCGCCCGGGGGGTAGGGGACTCGAACACCGGGGAGCTGTTTTTT	CSARGVGDSNTGELFF
TRBV7-3	TRBJ2-5	TRBD2	NA	TGTGCCAGCAGCCCGAGCGGGGGCGGTGGGGAGACCCAGTACTTC	CASSPSGGGGETQYF
TRBV27	TRBJ2-1	TRBD1	NA	TGTGCCAGCACCCAGTGGACAGGGACTAATGAGCAGTTCTTC	CASTQWTGTNEQFF
TRBV4-3	TRBJ1-5	NA	NA	TGCGCCAGCAGCCAAGATGGCGGGGATCAGCCCCAGCATTTT	CASSQDGGDQPQHF
TRBV7-9	TRBJ2-1	TRBD1	NA	TGTGCCAGCAGCCCGCAGGGGGCTTACTACAATGAGCAGTTCTTC	CASSPQGAYYNEQFF
TRBV28	TRBJ2-3	NA	NA	TGTGCCAGCAGTAAGGACACCTCTTGGGATACGCAGTATTTT	CASSKDTSWDTQYF
TRBV7-9	TRBJ1-6	TRBD1	NA	TGTGCCAGCAGCTCCGGAGACAGGGGCTATAATTCACCCCTCCACTTT	CASSSGDRGYNSPLHF
TRBV30	TRBJ1-1	TRBD1	few	TGTGCCTGGAGTGAGGGACAGGGGGAAGCTTTCTTT	CAWSEGQGEAFF
TRBV4-1	TRBJ2-5	TRBD2	NA	TGCGCCAGCAGAGGACCGACTAGCGGGAGTCAGGAGACCCAGTACTTC	CASRGPTSGSQETQYF
TRBV15	TRBJ2-1	TRBD2	NA	TGTGCCACCAGCAGAGATAGCGGGGGGGCCAATGAGCAGTTCTTC	CATSRDSGGANEQFF
TRBV6-1	TRBJ2-7	TRBD2	NA	TGTGCCAGCAGTGAAGCTATGAGACTAGCGGCCAACGAGCAGTACTTC	CASSEAMRLAANEQYF
TRBV6-1	TRBJ2-2	TRBD1	once	TGTGCCAGCAGTGTGGACAGGGGTTTCACCGGGGAGCTGTTTTTT	CASSVDRGFTGELFF
TRBV19	TRBJ1-4	NA	NA	TGTGCCAGTAGTACCTCCCTTACGGATATAGGGGTGTTTTTT	CASSTSLTDIGVFF
TRBV6-5	TRBJ1-5	NA	NA	TGTGCCAGCAGCGAATCAGGGGAAGGACACCAGCCCCAGCATTTT	CASSESGEGHQPQHF
TRBV28	TRBJ2-7	NA	once	TGTGCCAGCAGTCCCCGAGGAAGCGCGGTATACTCCTACGAGCAGTACTTC	CASSPRGSAVYSYEQYF
TRBV11-2	TRBJ1-1	TRBD1	once	TGTGCCAGCAGCGCTACGGACAGGGGGTTCACTGAAGCTTTCTTT	CASSATDRGFTEAFF
TRBV7-2	TRBJ2-1	NA	NA	TGTGCCAGCAGCTTAGGGGGGCTAGCGGCCAGCTCCTACAATGAGCAGTTCTTC	CASSLGGLAASSYNEQFF
TRBV2	TRBJ2-5	TRBD2	NA	TGTGCCAGCACTCTTACTAGCGGGGGACAAGAGACCCAGTACTTC	CASTLTSGGQETQYF
TRBV5-5	TRBJ2-2	NA	NA	TGTGCCAGCAGCTTAAGTATGGGGCCCGGGGAGCTGTTTTTT	CASSLSMGPGELFF
TRBV19	TRBJ2-1	TRBD2	NA	TGTGCCAGTAGTAATAGCGGGGGGGCGTACAATGAGCAGTTCTTC	CASSNSGGAYNEQFF
TRBV7-2	TRBJ2-7	TRBD1	NA	TGTGCCAGCAGCCCCCGACAGGGCCCCTACGAGCAGTACTTC	CASSPRQGPYEQYF
TRBV13	TRBJ2-1	TRBD2	NA	TGTGCCAGCAGCTCCCGTGGACTAGGAGTTGGTGAGCAGTTCTTC	CASSSRGLGVGEQFF
TRBV28	TRBJ1-3	NA	NA	TGTGCCAGCAGTACCTGGGGGGGGACTGGAAACACCATATATTTT	CASSTWGGTGNTIYF
TRBV19	TRBJ2-7	NA	NA	TGTGCCAGTAGTATAACCTCCGGGGGAGAGCAGTACTTC	CASSITSGGEQYF
TRBV9	TRBJ2-1	NA	NA	TGTGCCAGCAGCGACCCGGGACGCCGGCAGGGGATTTGGTTCAATGAGCAGTTCTTC	CASSDPGRRQGIWFNEQFF
TRBV10-3	TRBJ2-1	TRBD2	NA	TGTGCCATCAGTGGCTTAAAGAGCGGGAGATATGAGCAGTTCTTC	CAISGLKSGRYEQFF
TRBV9	TRBJ2-1	TRBD2	NA	TGTGCCAGCAGCGCTTACGAGCGGGAGTGGTACAATGAGCAGTTCTTC	CASSAYEREWYNEQFF
TRBV4-1	TRBJ2-5	NA	NA	TGCGCCAGCAGCCAGAGAGATAAAGAGACCCAGTACTTC	CASSQRDKETQYF
TRBV7-9	TRBJ1-2	TRBD1	NA	TGTGCCAGCAGCTTAGGCGGGACAGGGCGGACGAAGGGCTACACCTTC	CASSLGGTGRTKGYTF
TRBV6-6	TRBJ1-6	NA	NA	TGTGCCAGCAGTTACTCGATTGGGGCGCGTTCACCCCTCCACTTT	CASSYSIGARSPLHF
TRBV29-1	TRBJ2-5	TRBD2	NA	TGCAGCGTTGACGCGGGACTAGATCAAGAGACCCAGTACTTC	CSVDAGLDQETQYF
TRBV18	TRBJ2-1	NA	NA	TGTGCCAGCTCAATTACGAGTGCGGACTACGTATCCAATGAGCAGTTCTTC	CASSITSADYVSNEQFF
TRBV10-2	TRBJ1-3	TRBD1	NA	TGCGCCAGCGGGACAGGTTACTCTGGAAACACCATATATTTT	CASGTGYSGNTIYF
TRBV7-8	TRBJ2-3	TRBD2	NA	TGTGCCAGCAGCTTGAAAGACGGACTAGCGACTAGCACAGATACGCAGTATTTT	CASSLKDGLATSTDTQYF
TRBV7-9	TRBJ2-7	TRBD2	NA	TGTGCCAGCAGCTACGGACTAGCGGGAGGGACCGAGCAGTACTTC	CASSYGLAGGTEQYF
TRBV7-3	TRBJ1-3	NA	NA	TGTGCCAGCAGCTTAGGCGCGGGCTCGGGAAACACCATATATTTT	CASSLGAGSGNTIYF
TRBV4-2	TRBJ2-1	NA	medium-sized	TGTGCCAGCAGCCAAGAGATAGGGGGCTACAATGAGCAGTTCTTC	CASSQEIGGYNEQFF
TRBV13	TRBJ2-3	NA	NA	TGTGCCAGCAGCTTACATCTAGGTCCCACAGATACGCAGTATTTT	CASSLHLGPTDTQYF
TRBV7-2	TRBJ2-7	NA	NA	TGTGCCAGCAGCCTTACCTACGAGCAGTACTTC	CASSLTYEQYF
TRBV7-9	TRBJ2-1	TRBD1	NA	TGTGCCAGCAGCTTAGGTGTATCGGGACAGGGGGCCGATTACAATGAGCAGTTCTTC	CASSLGVSGQGADYNEQFF
TRBV7-9	TRBJ1-4	NA	NA	TGTGCCAGCAGCTTAGGAACGGTCAATTATTTCGAAAAACTGTTTTTT	CASSLGTVNYFEKLFF
TRBV19	TRBJ2-7	TRBD2	large	TGTGCCAGTAGTCCTCGGACTAGCGGGATGGGACCCCGAGCCTACGAGCAGTACTTC	CASSPRTSGMGPRAYEQYF
TRBV4-3	TRBJ2-2	NA	NA	TGCGCCAGCAGCCAAGAAAACAGCTACACCGGGGAGCTGTTTTTT	CASSQENSYTGELFF